This is a list of T cell receptor beta chains from one sample in a study of T cells after somatic rescue of genetic block. The repertoire was sequenced with immunoSEQ multiplex PCR; TCRdb's copy has only in-frame clones and lacks some. This table has approximately 12,000 clones, about 71% appearing once. Sequenced: peripheral blood mononuclear cells (PBMCs). Receptors originate from a boy aged 5-17 years. The CDR3 runs from the conserved cysteine through the conserved F or W. D genes are given only for firm matches. A clone size is listed for some rows: how often the clone was seen (once, few, many), or a class if it is expanded.

j_call clone_size d_call v_call cdr3_aa cdr3_nt
TRBJ1-1 few NA TRBV5-1 CASILGAGNTEAFF TGCGCCAGCATCCTCGGAGCAGGGAACACTGAAGCTTTCTTT
TRBJ1-1 NA NA TRBV7-3 CASSLLRVNTEAFF TGTGCCAGCAGCTTACTCAGGGTGAACACTGAAGCTTTCTTT
TRBJ1-6 NA NA TRBV5-1 CASSVVGAHSYNSPLHF TGCGCCAGCAGCGTGGTCGGGGCCCACTCCTATAATTCACCCCTCCACTTT
TRBJ2-7 medium-sized NA TRBV6-5 CASSLGTSIFYEQYF TGTGCCAGCAGCCTAGGGACATCGATATTCTACGAGCAGTACTTC
TRBJ2-7 NA NA TRBV27 CASSSSRFEFTYEQYF TGTGCCAGCAGTTCGTCAAGGTTCGAATTTACCTACGAGCAGTACTTC
TRBJ2-5 NA TRBD1 TRBV16 CASSPRDRGQETQYF TGTGCCAGCAGCCCCCGGGACAGGGGCCAAGAGACCCAGTACTTC
TRBJ2-1 NA NA TRBV7-3 CASSLYIHNEQFF TGTGCCAGCAGCTTATATATCCACAATGAGCAGTTCTTC
TRBJ1-4 NA TRBD1 TRBV18 CASSRFSRTGGNEKLFF TGTGCCAGCTCACGCTTTTCCCGTACAGGGGGTAATGAAAAACTGTTTTTT
TRBJ2-5 medium-sized NA TRBV4-1 CASSQEGGLRETQYF TGCGCCAGCAGCCAAGAGGGGGGGCTACGGGAGACCCAGTACTTC
TRBJ2-7 NA TRBD1 TRBV13 CASSPGTVEQYF TGTGCCAGCAGCCCTGGGACAGTCGAGCAGTACTTC
TRBJ2-1 large TRBD2 TRBV2 CASSPSAPGLAVTYNEQFF TGTGCCAGCAGTCCAAGCGCCCCGGGACTAGCGGTGACCTACAATGAGCAGTTCTTC
TRBJ2-5 NA TRBD2 TRBV30 CAWSVLPPGLAWGQETQYF TGTGCCTGGAGTGTACTACCCCCCGGACTAGCCTGGGGTCAAGAGACCCAGTACTTC
TRBJ1-1 NA NA TRBV5-1 CASKMNTEAFF TGCGCCAGCAAAATGAACACTGAAGCTTTCTTT
TRBJ1-1 NA TRBD1 TRBV18 CASSPGTGRLRNTEAFF TGTGCCAGCTCCCCCGGGACAGGGCGGTTGAGAAACACTGAAGCTTTCTTT
TRBJ1-2 NA NA TRBV6-5 CASSHRGKSYYGYTF TGTGCCAGCAGTCACCGAGGCAAAAGTTACTATGGCTACACCTTC
TRBJ1-1 NA NA TRBV18 CASSPPADKARLFF TGTGCCAGCTCACCACCGGCCGACAAGGCCCGGCTGTTCTTT
TRBJ1-6 NA NA TRBV5-1 CASSPGREWAPLHF TGCGCCAGCAGCCCCGGACGGGAATGGGCACCCCTCCACTTT
TRBJ2-7 once NA TRBV10-3 CAISAGGNSYEQYF TGTGCCATCAGTGCGGGCGGGAACTCCTACGAGCAGTACTTC
TRBJ2-7 NA NA TRBV6-1 CASSVLGRSYEQYF TGTGCCAGCAGTGTCTTGGGGCGGTCCTACGAGCAGTACTTC
TRBJ1-4 NA NA TRBV29-1 CSVVILEKLFF TGCAGCGTTGTCATTCTTGAAAAACTGTTTTTT
TRBJ2-7 few TRBD1 TRBV6-6 CASSWDRETEQYF TGTGCCAGCAGTTGGGACAGGGAGACCGAGCAGTACTTC
TRBJ1-2 NA NA TRBV29-1 CSSLGQAGGYTF TGCAGTTCCCTCGGTCAGGCTGGGGGCTACACCTTC
TRBJ2-3 NA NA TRBV9 CASSVVGSGTDTQYF TGTGCCAGCAGCGTAGTTGGGTCAGGAACAGATACGCAGTATTTT
TRBJ1-1 NA TRBD1 TRBV5-1 CASSPQGPNTEAFF TGCGCCAGCAGCCCACAGGGGCCTAACACTGAAGCTTTCTTT
TRBJ2-7 NA NA TRBV5-5 CASSSPWGAGGSSYEQYF TGTGCCAGCAGCAGCCCTTGGGGGGCGGGCGGGAGCTCCTACGAGCAGTACTTC
TRBJ2-5 once NA TRBV6-6 CASSYSPGRAQYF TGTGCCAGCAGTTACTCCCCCGGTAGGGCCCAGTACTTC
TRBJ2-7 NA NA TRBV6-5 CASSHLERAEQYF TGTGCCAGCAGCCACCTAGAAAGAGCCGAGCAGTACTTC
TRBJ2-7 NA NA TRBV14 CASSQGMLGSGNEQYF TGTGCCAGCAGCCAAGGGATGCTAGGTTCGGGGAACGAGCAGTACTTC
TRBJ2-2 NA NA TRBV7-9 CAGSPFGQITGELFF TGTGCCGGGAGTCCTTTCGGACAGATCACCGGGGAGCTGTTTTTT
TRBJ1-5 NA NA TRBV19 CASSRGEGRGSNQPQHF TGTGCCAGTAGCCGGGGAGAGGGGAGAGGTAGCAATCAGCCCCAGCATTTT
TRBJ2-7 NA NA TRBV11-2 CASSLAPLASYEQYF TGTGCCAGCAGCTTAGCTCCACTAGCATCCTACGAGCAGTACTTC
TRBJ2-7 few TRBD2 TRBV15 CATSMPTGTSGSLSYEQYF TGTGCCACCAGCATGCCCACCGGGACTAGCGGGAGCCTCTCCTACGAGCAGTACTTC
TRBJ2-7 NA NA TRBV10-1 CASSRGSTGRYEQYF TGCGCCAGCAGCAGAGGATCGACGGGCAGGTACGAGCAGTACTTC
TRBJ1-4 NA NA TRBV4-1 CASSQDRGTNEKLFF TGCGCCAGCAGCCAAGATCGTGGGACTAATGAAAAACTGTTTTTT
TRBJ2-7 once NA TRBV7-2 CASSLVVAKIYEQYF TGTGCCAGCAGCTTAGTGGTGGCTAAAATCTACGAGCAGTACTTC